The rows below give T cell receptor beta chains drawn from one sample of a study of shared clonotypes between healthy human individuals. Some clones are missing from TCRdb's copy, which holds only in-frame ones; the method was immunoSEQ multiplex PCR. The data contain 2,500,000 or so clones, more than 90% of them singletons. Sequences were obtained from naive CD4+ T cells sorted from blood. The receptors were gathered from a man between 18 and 29 years old in good health. The CDR3 runs from the conserved cysteine through the conserved F or W. A D gene is named only where the DNA matches it firmly. Not every row has a clone size; where given, it reads once, few, many or a size class.

V gene	D gene	J gene	clone size	CDR3 DNA	CDR3 protein
TRBV19	TRBD1	TRBJ2-7	once	TGTGCCAGTAGTAATCAGGGGGCCTACGAGCAGTACTTC	CASSNQGAYEQYF
TRBV19	TRBD2	TRBJ2-3	.	TGTGCCAGTAGTTTACGACTAGCTTGGGGTACGCAGTATTTT	CASSLRLAWGTQYF
TRBV5-6	TRBD1	TRBJ1-1	.	TGTGCCAGCAGCTTCGGGGACAGGGGAAACACTGAAGCTTTCTTT	CASSFGDRGNTEAFF
TRBV5-1	.	TRBJ2-7	.	TGCGCCAGCAGCTTTTCCGGGTACGAGCAGTACTTC	CASSFSGYEQYF
TRBV19	.	TRBJ2-2	.	TGTGCCAGTAAAGACAGCCTTACGAACACCGGGGAGCTGTTTTTT	CASKDSLTNTGELFF
TRBV29-1	.	TRBJ1-4	.	TGCAGCGTTGTACAGAGGGAGGCGAATGAAAAACTGTTTTTT	CSVVQREANEKLFF
TRBV2	TRBD2	TRBJ2-7	.	TGTGCCAGCAGTACACTAGCGAGCTCCTACGAGCAGTACTTC	CASSTLASSYEQYF
TRBV30	TRBD1	TRBJ1-6	few	TGTGCCTGGAGAACAGGGGATAACCTTAATTCACCCCTCCACTTT	CAWRTGDNLNSPLHF
TRBV18	.	TRBJ1-1	.	TGTGCCAGCAACGGTCCCGCAGGGTCCACTGAAGCTTTCTTT	CASNGPAGSTEAFF
TRBV11-2	TRBD1	TRBJ2-5	.	TGTGCCAGCAGCCAAGACAGGGGGAGCCAAGAGACCCAGTACTTC	CASSQDRGSQETQYF
TRBV23-1	.	TRBJ1-5	.	TGCGCCAGCAGTCAATCGCCCTTTGAGGGCAATCAGCCCCAGCATTTT	CASSQSPFEGNQPQHF
TRBV9	TRBD1	TRBJ1-1	.	TGTGCCAGCAGCCCTCACAGGGGGCACACTGAAGCTTTCTTT	CASSPHRGHTEAFF
TRBV6-5	.	TRBJ2-2	.	TGTGCCAGCAGTTACTTGGGTACGGCCGGGGAGCTGTTTTTT	CASSYLGTAGELFF
TRBV7-2	.	TRBJ1-1	.	TGTGCCAGCAGCTTGATTGTGAACACTGAAGCTTTCTTT	CASSLIVNTEAFF
TRBV19	.	TRBJ2-7	.	TGTGCCAGTAGTTTGCAGGCTAGTTCCTTCCACGAGCAGTACTTC	CASSLQASSFHEQYF
TRBV27	TRBD1	TRBJ1-2	.	TGTGCCAGCAGTTTAGGACAGGGCAACTATGGCTACACCTTC	CASSLGQGNYGYTF
TRBV7-9	TRBD1	TRBJ2-2	.	TGTGCCAGCAGCCGACAGGGGGCGCTTACCACCGGGGAGCTGTTTTTT	CASSRQGALTTGELFF
TRBV19	.	TRBJ2-4	once	TGTGCCAGCAGGGCTGAGGGCGGAGACCTAGCCAAAAACATTCAGTACTTC	CASRAEGGDLAKNIQYF
TRBV10-3	.	TRBJ2-7	few	TGTGCCATCAGTGTCGGGGGAAACGAGCAGTACTTC	CAISVGGNEQYF
TRBV6-1	.	TRBJ1-5	.	TGTGCCAGCAGTGAACTGAGCCGGCCCCAGCATTTT	CASSELSRPQHF
TRBV4-3	TRBD2	TRBJ2-2	.	TGCGCCAGCAGCCGAGCTCCGGGGGGACCCAAGAACACCGGGGAGCTGTTTTTT	CASSRAPGGPKNTGELFF
TRBV29-1	.	TRBJ2-1	.	TGCAGCGTTCGAGGACAGACCTACAATGAGCAGTTCTTC	CSVRGQTYNEQFF
TRBV2	TRBD1	TRBJ1-5	.	TGTGCCACTGGGACAGGACTAAATCAGCCCCAGCATTTT	CATGTGLNQPQHF
TRBV6-6	.	TRBJ2-7	.	TGTGCCAGCAGTTACGCGGCTAGCTCCTACGAGCAGTACTTC	CASSYAASSYEQYF
TRBV30	.	TRBJ1-1	.	TGTGCCTGGAGTGTAAAAAAAGGCACTGAAGCTTTCTTT	CAWSVKKGTEAFF
TRBV7-2	.	TRBJ1-6	.	TGTGCCAGCACAACCGGTGGGGCGGGGAATTCACCCCTCCACTTT	CASTTGGAGNSPLHF
TRBV4-1	.	TRBJ1-3	once	TGCGCCAGCAGCCAAGGGGTCTCGACGGTCCGCTCTGGAAACACCATATATTTT	CASSQGVSTVRSGNTIYF
TRBV20-1	.	TRBJ1-2	.	TGCAGTCCCGACCGGGATTACACCTTC	CSPDRDYTF